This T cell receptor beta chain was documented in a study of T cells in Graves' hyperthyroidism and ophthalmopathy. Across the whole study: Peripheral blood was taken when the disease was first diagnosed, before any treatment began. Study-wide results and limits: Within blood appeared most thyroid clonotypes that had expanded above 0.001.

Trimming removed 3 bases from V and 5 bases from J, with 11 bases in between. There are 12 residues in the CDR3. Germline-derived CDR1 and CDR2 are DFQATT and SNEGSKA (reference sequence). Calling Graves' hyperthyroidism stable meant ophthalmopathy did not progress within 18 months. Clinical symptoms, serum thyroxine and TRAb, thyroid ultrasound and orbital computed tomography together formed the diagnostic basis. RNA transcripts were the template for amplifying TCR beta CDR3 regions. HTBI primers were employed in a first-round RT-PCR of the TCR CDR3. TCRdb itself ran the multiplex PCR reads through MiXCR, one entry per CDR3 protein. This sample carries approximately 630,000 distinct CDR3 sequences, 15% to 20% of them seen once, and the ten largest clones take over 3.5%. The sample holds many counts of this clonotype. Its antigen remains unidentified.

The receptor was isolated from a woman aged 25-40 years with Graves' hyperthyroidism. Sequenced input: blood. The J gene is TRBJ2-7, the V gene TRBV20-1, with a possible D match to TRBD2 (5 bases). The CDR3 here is CSASGRGDEQYF. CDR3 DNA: TGCAGTGCTAGTGGGAGAGGCGACGAGCAGTACTTC.